A selection of T cell receptor beta chains follows, all from one sample in a study of blood T cells in healthy people across ages. TCRdb re-called the 5' RACE reads with MiXCR, one entry per CDR3 protein. The data show hundreds of thousands of distinct CDR3 sequences, with about 24% seen just once and roughly 22% held by the top ten. The sample consisted of blood. Receptors originate from a man aged 70 or older in good health. CDR3s include the opening cysteine and the closing phenylalanine or tryptophan. D genes are given only for firm matches. Clone size is shown for a subset of rows, as once, few, many or a class of expanded clone.

d_call	v_call	j_call	clone_size	cdr3_nt	cdr3_aa
TRBD1	TRBV6-6	TRBJ1-2	-	TGTGCCACCATTAACTCGAGGGACAGGGCTAACTATGGCTACACCTTC	CATINSRDRANYGYTF
-	TRBV5-1	TRBJ1-2	-	TGCGCCAGCAGCCCTCGGGGCGTAGAGACTCTCCGTAACTATGGCTACACCTTC	CASSPRGVETLRNYGYTF
-	TRBV18	TRBJ2-5	-	TGTGCCAGCTCACCCTCAACAGGGCTAGAGACCCAGTACTTC	CASSPSTGLETQYF
TRBD1	TRBV20-1	TRBJ1-5	-	TGCAGTGCTAGAGACCCGACAGGGTCCAATCAGCCCCAGCATTTT	CSARDPTGSNQPQHF
-	TRBV24-1	TRBJ2-1	-	TGTGCCACCAGTGAACAACTAGCCCGCTACAATGAGCAGTTCTTC	CATSEQLARYNEQFF
-	TRBV20-1	TRBJ1-1	few	TGCAGTGCTAGAGATTGGACACAGGTGATCCAGAACACTGAAGCTTTCTTT	CSARDWTQVIQNTEAFF
-	TRBV6-6	TRBJ2-5	few	TGTGCCAGCAGAAACCCAGGGACCGAGACCCAGTACTTC	CASRNPGTETQYF
-	TRBV10-3	TRBJ2-4	few	TGTGCCATCAGTGAGTCAAAAGGGCTGGCCAAAAACATTCAGTACTTC	CAISESKGLAKNIQYF
TRBD1	TRBV10-3	TRBJ2-7	few	TGTGCCATCAGAGGACAGGGGCCAGACGAGCAGTACTTC	CAIRGQGPDEQYF
TRBD2	TRBV5-1	TRBJ2-5	many	TGTGCCAGCAGCTTAGTAGCGGGAGGACAAGAGACCCAGTACTTC	CASSLVAGGQETQYF
-	TRBV12-3/TRBV12-4	TRBJ2-1	many	TGTGCCAGCAAAACTAGTTGGGATTATGAGCAGTTCTTC	CASKTSWDYEQFF
-	TRBV18	TRBJ2-3	-	TGTGCCAGCTCACCACCGTTAGATACGCAGTATTTT	CASSPPLDTQYF
-	TRBV20-1	TRBJ1-5	few	TGCAGTGCTGCCCCTCGGGGGGTAGATCAGCCCCAGCATTTT	CSAAPRGVDQPQHF
-	TRBV5-1	TRBJ1-5	many	TGCGCCAGCAGCCCCTCCAGTAATCAGCCCCAGCATTTT	CASSPSSNQPQHF
-	TRBV27	TRBJ2-3	-	TGTGCCAGCAGTTTCCTTCGCACAGATACGCAGTATTTT	CASSFLRTDTQYF
TRBD1	TRBV7-9	TRBJ2-2	-	TGTGCCAGCAGCTCTCCCCCGGACAGGGCGAACACCGGGGAGCTGTTTTTT	CASSSPPDRANTGELFF
TRBD1	TRBV18	TRBJ2-2	few	TGTGCCAGCTCACCGCGACAGGGTGTTCCCGGGGAGCTGTTTTTT	CASSPRQGVPGELFF
-	TRBV12-3/TRBV12-4	TRBJ1-1	few	TGTGCCAGCAGTGGGACACCGAACACTGAAGCTTTCTTT	CASSGTPNTEAFF
TRBD2	TRBV7-2	TRBJ2-3	-	TGTGCCAGCAGCATTCTAGCGGGAGTTATAGATACGCAGTATTTT	CASSILAGVIDTQYF
TRBD1	TRBV6-5	TRBJ2-7	many	TGTGCCAGCGCGACAGGGCGAAGCTACGAGCAGTACTTC	CASATGRSYEQYF
-	TRBV20-1	TRBJ2-2	few	TGCAGTGCTAGAGATTATTCAAACACCGGGGAGCTGTTTTTT	CSARDYSNTGELFF
-	TRBV5-1	TRBJ1-5	few	TGCGCCAGCAGCTTGACTGGGGCCTTCAATCAGCCCCAGCATTTT	CASSLTGAFNQPQHF
-	TRBV20-1	TRBJ2-3	once	TGCAGTGCCACAGGGGGGGGCGCTAGCACAGATACGCAGTATTTT	CSATGGGASTDTQYF
-	TRBV6-5	TRBJ1-6	few	TGTGCCAGCAGTTACACCTACGGGACGGCGAATTCACCCCTCCACTTT	CASSYTYGTANSPLHF